This TCR beta chain was sequenced during a study of blood T cell repertoires in COVID-19. Across the study: Sources were T cells, B-cell-depleted T cells, or PBMCs; the material itself was cDNA or gDNA.

Here immunoSEQ multiplex PCR was the method, and the copy in TCRdb shows in-frame clones only, minus some. The sample lists hundreds of thousands of clones, approximately 80% occurring once. The ends were cut back, 4 bases at V and 0 bases at J, with 14 bases in the middle. CDR3 length: 15 amino acids. Germline-derived CDR1 and CDR2 are SGHRS and YFSETQ. The sequenced material came from PBMCs or T cells enriched from blood (not recorded which). The genes are TRBV5-1 and TRBJ2-7; D may be TRBD1 (6 bases). The receptor's source is a man aged 25 to 40 with acute COVID-19. The CDR3 reads CASSKQTGSSYEQYF. DNA of the CDR3: TGCGCCAGCAGCAAACAGACAGGTAGCTCCTACGAGCAGTACTTC. The full variable domain, with the rest looked up from reference TRBV5-1 and TRBJ2-7, is KAGVTQTPRYLIKTRGQQVTLSCSPISGHRSVSWYQQTPGQGLQFLFEYFSETQRNKGNFPGRFSGRQFSNSRSEMNVSTLELGDSALYLCASSKQTGSSYEQYFGPGTRLTVT.